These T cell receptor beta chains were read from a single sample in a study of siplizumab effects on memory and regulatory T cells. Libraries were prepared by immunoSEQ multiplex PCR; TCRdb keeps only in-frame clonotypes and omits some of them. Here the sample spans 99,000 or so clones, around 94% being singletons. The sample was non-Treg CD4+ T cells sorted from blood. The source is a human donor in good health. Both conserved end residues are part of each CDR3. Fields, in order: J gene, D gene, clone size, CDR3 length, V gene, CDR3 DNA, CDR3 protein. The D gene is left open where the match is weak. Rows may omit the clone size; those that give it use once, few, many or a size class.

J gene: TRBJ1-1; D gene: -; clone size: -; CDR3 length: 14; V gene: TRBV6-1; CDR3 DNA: TGTGCCAGCAGTGAACAGAGGATGAACACTGAAGCTTTCTTT; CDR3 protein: CASSEQRMNTEAFF
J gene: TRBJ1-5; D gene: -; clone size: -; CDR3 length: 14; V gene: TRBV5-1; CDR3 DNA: TGCGCCAGCAGCTTACAGGGAGGGCAGGGTCCCCAGCATTTT; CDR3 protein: CASSLQGGQGPQHF
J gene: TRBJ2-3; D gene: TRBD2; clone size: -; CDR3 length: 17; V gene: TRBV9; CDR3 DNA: TGTGCCAGCAGCGTAAGGGGGGGTAGCGGGACGTCAGATACGCAGTATTTT; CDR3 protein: CASSVRGGSGTSDTQYF
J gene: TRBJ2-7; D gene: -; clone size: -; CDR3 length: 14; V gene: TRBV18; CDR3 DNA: TGTGCCAGCTCACCCAGGGGGGACGGCTACGAGCAGTACTTC; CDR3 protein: CASSPRGDGYEQYF
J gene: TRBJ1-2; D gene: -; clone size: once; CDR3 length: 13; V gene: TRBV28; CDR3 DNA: TGTGCCAGCACCCGTGGAGGGATTTCGGGCTACACCTTC; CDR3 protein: CASTRGGISGYTF
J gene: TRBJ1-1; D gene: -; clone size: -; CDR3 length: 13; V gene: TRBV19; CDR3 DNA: TGTGCCAGTAAAACTACCAGGGTTGATGAAGCTTTCTTT; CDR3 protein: CASKTTRVDEAFF
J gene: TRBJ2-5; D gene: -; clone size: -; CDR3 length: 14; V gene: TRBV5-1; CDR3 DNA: TGCGCCAGCAGCTTGGAAGGGACCACGCGGAGCCAGTACTTC; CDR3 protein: CASSLEGTTRSQYF
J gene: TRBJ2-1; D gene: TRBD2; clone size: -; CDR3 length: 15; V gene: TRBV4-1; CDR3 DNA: TGCGCCAGCAGGCCAACCGGGAGGGCCCACAATGAGCAGTTCTTC; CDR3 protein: CASRPTGRAHNEQFF
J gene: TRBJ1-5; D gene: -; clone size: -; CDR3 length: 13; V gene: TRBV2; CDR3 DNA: TGTGCCAGCAAAGGTTTGGAAAATCAGCCCCAGCATTTT; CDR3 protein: CASKGLENQPQHF
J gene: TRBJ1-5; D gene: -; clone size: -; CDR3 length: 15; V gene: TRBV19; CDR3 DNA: TGTGCCAGTAGTAGGGATTTCAGGCTCAATCAGCCCCAGCATTTT; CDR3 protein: CASSRDFRLNQPQHF
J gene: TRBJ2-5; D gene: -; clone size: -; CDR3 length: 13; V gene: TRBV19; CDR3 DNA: TGTGCCAGTAGTATCAATAGCGTGGAGACCCAGTACTTC; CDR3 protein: CASSINSVETQYF
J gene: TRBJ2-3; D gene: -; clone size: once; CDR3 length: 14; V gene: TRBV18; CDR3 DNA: TGTGCCAGCTCACTGCAGGGGACCACAGATACGCAGTATTTT; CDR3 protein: CASSLQGTTDTQYF
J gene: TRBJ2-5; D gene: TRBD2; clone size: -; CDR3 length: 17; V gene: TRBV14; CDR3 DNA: TGTGCCAGCAGCCGGACGATAGGGACTAGAGGTGGAGAGACCCAGTACTTC; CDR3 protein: CASSRTIGTRGGETQYF
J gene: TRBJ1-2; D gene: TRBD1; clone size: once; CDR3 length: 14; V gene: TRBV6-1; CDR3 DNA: TGTGCCAGCAGTGCAGACAGGGGCGGCTATGGCTACACCTTC; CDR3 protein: CASSADRGGYGYTF
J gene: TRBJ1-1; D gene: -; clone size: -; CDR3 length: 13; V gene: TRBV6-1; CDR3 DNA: TGTGCCAGTCGCGGGACGGGGAACACTGAAGCTTTCTTT; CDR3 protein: CASRGTGNTEAFF
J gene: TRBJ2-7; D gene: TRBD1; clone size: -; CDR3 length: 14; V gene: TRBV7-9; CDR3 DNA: TGTGCCAGCAGCCATCGGGACAGAGCCTACGAGCAGTACTTC; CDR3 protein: CASSHRDRAYEQYF
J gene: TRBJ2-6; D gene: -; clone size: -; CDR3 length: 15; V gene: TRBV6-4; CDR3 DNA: TGTGCCAGCAGTGACTGGGGGGTCGGGGCCAACGTCCTGACTTTC; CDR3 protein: CASSDWGVGANVLTF
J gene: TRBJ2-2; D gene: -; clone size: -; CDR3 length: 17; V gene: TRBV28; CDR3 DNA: TGTGCCAGCAGCCTAGGAACTACTAGCATACTAACCGGGGAGCTGTTTTTT; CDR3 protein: CASSLGTTSILTGELFF
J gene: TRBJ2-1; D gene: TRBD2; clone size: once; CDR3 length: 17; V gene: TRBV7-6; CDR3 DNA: TGTGCCAGCAGCTCTCGCCTAGCGGGAGGAAGGAACAATGAGCAGTTCTTC; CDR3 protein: CASSSRLAGGRNNEQFF
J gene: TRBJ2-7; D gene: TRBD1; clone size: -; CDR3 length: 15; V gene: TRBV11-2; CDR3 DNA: TGTGCCAGCAGCTTAGACACGGGACAGATCTACGAGCAGTACTTC; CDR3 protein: CASSLDTGQIYEQYF